This T cell receptor beta chain stems from a study of cytomegalovirus exposure and HLA in healthy donors. As regards this clone: Its antigen is not identified.

The CDR3 is 14 amino acids. Germline loops: CDR1 SGHRS, CDR2 YFSETQ. V lost 0 bases to trimming and J lost 6 bases, with 10 bases between them. The study ran its PCR with 60 Vbeta and 13 Jbeta primers. TCRdb's copy holds only in-frame clones and misses some; the assay was immunoSEQ multiplex PCR. The profile covers approximately 160,000 clones, with over 80% appearing a single time and 1.5% taken by the ten largest. Study-wide findings and caveats: Later analysis showed most CMV-associated TCR beta chains appearing HLA-restricted.

The origin of this receptor is a girl aged 5-17 years in good health and CMV-seropositive. The sample was PBMCs. The chain couples TRBV5-1 to TRBJ2-1, with a possible D match to TRBD2 (6 bases). The DNA of the CDR3 is TGCGCCAGCAGCTTGGGAACTAGCTCCAATGAGCAGTTCTTC. Residues: CASSLGTSSNEQFF.